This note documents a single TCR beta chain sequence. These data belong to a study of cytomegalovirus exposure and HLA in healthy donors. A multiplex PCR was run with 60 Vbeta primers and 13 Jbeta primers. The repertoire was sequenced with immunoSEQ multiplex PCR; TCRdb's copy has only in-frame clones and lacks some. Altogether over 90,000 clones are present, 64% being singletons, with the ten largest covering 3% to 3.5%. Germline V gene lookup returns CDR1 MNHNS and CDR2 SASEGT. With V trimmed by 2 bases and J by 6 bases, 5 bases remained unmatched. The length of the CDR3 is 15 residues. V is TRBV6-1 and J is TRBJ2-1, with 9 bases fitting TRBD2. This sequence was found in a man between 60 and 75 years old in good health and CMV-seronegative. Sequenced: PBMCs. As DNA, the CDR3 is TGTGCCAGCAGTGAATTGGGCGGGAGGGCCAATGAGCAGTTCTTC. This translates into CASSELGGRANEQFF.